This entry features one T cell receptor (beta chain) sequence. TCRdb's table, derived via immunoSEQ multiplex PCR, lists solely in-frame clones and lacks some. The sample has roughly 640,000 clones; around 67% are singletons. The V end lost 6 bases, the J end lost 6 bases, and 17 bases lay between the germline ends. Germline values: CDR1 MDHEN, CDR2 SYDVKM. CDR3 length: 14 amino acids. This entry is derived from a study of shared clonotypes between healthy human individuals. Study-level information: Donors had three CD4 naive, three CD4 memory, two CD8 naive and one CD8 memory plate apiece.

The origin of this receptor is a woman between 25 and 40 years old in good health. The sample was memory CD4+ T cells sorted from blood. Documented subset: CD45RA-negative fraction. The chain recombines TRBV28 with TRBJ1-1, with D unresolved. CDR3 amino acids: CASSPPGIGPEAFF. The CDR3 nucleotides read TGTGCCAGCAGCCCTCCGGGAATCGGACCTGAAGCTTTCTTT.